This T cell receptor (beta chain) was identified in a study of blood T cell repertoires in COVID-19. The germline CDR1 and CDR2 sequences are SGHAT and FQNNGV. There are 15 residues in the CDR3. With 1 base clipped from V and 4 bases from J, the junction kept 4 bases outside the gene matches. Sequencing was performed with immunoSEQ multiplex PCR; in TCRdb, only in-frame clones are kept and a portion is missing. The table lists 100,000 to 120,000 clones, approximately 72% of them singletons, with approximately 19% in the top ten. V is TRBV11-2 and J is TRBJ1-2; 9 nucleotides agree with TRBD1. The origin of this receptor is a woman in her seventies with acute or convalescent COVID-19. Sample: peripheral blood. The CDR3 region is CASSLGWGQGYGYTF. For the CDR3, the DNA is TGTGCCAGCAGCTTAGGCTGGGGACAGGGCTATGGCTACACCTTC. Variable domain in full (rest from reference TRBV11-2 and TRBJ1-2): EAGVAQSPRYKIIEKRQSVAFWCNPISGHATLYWYQQILGQGPKLLIQFQNNGVVDDSQLPKDRFSAERLKGVDSTLKIQPAKLEDSAVYLCASSLGWGQGYGYTFGSGTRLTVV.